These T cell receptor beta chains were read from a single sample in a study of blood T cell repertoires in COVID-19. This table comes from immunoSEQ multiplex PCR, and its TCRdb copy is limited to in-frame clones, with some not included. The data show some 510,000 clones, approximately 90% seen once. The sample was PBMCs or T cells enriched from blood (not recorded which). These receptors all stem from a woman aged 40 to 50 who had recovered from COVID-19. The conserved cysteine and the conserved F or W are not part of the CDR3 here. Size is stated for part of the rows, as once, few or many counts, or as a class when the clone is expanded.

CDR3aa: ASSFPQGGGGNEQF
j_gene: TRBJ2-1
abundance: NA
v_gene: TRBV7-2

CDR3aa: ASSLPDREGSYEQY
j_gene: TRBJ2-7
abundance: NA
v_gene: TRBV6-6

CDR3aa: ASSSGGYRNTIY
j_gene: TRBJ1-3
abundance: once
v_gene: TRBV19

CDR3aa: ASSRQGEDTYNEQF
j_gene: TRBJ2-1
abundance: NA
v_gene: TRBV6-6

CDR3aa: ASSPVEQNHSGNTIY
j_gene: TRBJ1-3
abundance: NA
v_gene: TRBV18

CDR3aa: ASSLQRNTEAF
j_gene: TRBJ1-1
abundance: NA
v_gene: TRBV11-3

CDR3aa: ASSYSRDLNTEAF
j_gene: TRBJ1-1
abundance: NA
v_gene: TRBV6-5

CDR3aa: ASSQDVQLVGYT
j_gene: TRBJ1-2
abundance: NA
v_gene: TRBV4-1

CDR3aa: ASSLVTGLAGDEQY
j_gene: TRBJ2-7
abundance: NA
v_gene: TRBV7-2

CDR3aa: ASSDYLGIPNYNEQF
j_gene: TRBJ2-1
abundance: NA
v_gene: TRBV19

CDR3aa: ASSPPGRVNSPLH
j_gene: TRBJ1-6
abundance: once
v_gene: TRBV27

CDR3aa: ASSPSGTGTAEQF
j_gene: TRBJ2-1
abundance: NA
v_gene: TRBV3-1/TRBV3-2

CDR3aa: ASSPMGQGYQPQH
j_gene: TRBJ1-5
abundance: few
v_gene: TRBV5-8

CDR3aa: ASSPLAGGYQETQY
j_gene: TRBJ2-5
abundance: NA
v_gene: TRBV7-2

CDR3aa: ASSSSFQETQY
j_gene: TRBJ2-5
abundance: NA
v_gene: TRBV7-2

CDR3aa: ASSPRDSLAKNIQY
j_gene: TRBJ2-4
abundance: NA
v_gene: TRBV18

CDR3aa: ASEGLAGAEISTDTQY
j_gene: TRBJ2-3
abundance: once
v_gene: TRBV2

CDR3aa: ASSQELAGVEQF
j_gene: TRBJ2-1
abundance: NA
v_gene: TRBV4-2

CDR3aa: ASSYSGSPYEQY
j_gene: TRBJ2-7
abundance: NA
v_gene: TRBV5-6

CDR3aa: ASSPGHLGTGELF
j_gene: TRBJ2-2
abundance: NA
v_gene: TRBV27

CDR3aa: ASSVNRDSQETQY
j_gene: TRBJ2-5
abundance: NA
v_gene: TRBV7-2

CDR3aa: ASSLVTLDRNYGYT
j_gene: TRBJ1-2
abundance: NA
v_gene: TRBV5-1

CDR3aa: ASSLYTGQEQGEAF
j_gene: TRBJ1-1
abundance: NA
v_gene: TRBV7-8

CDR3aa: ASSLIAGLIYNEQF
j_gene: TRBJ2-1
abundance: NA
v_gene: TRBV7-9

CDR3aa: AISGDSDQPQH
j_gene: TRBJ1-5
abundance: few
v_gene: TRBV10-3

CDR3aa: ASPGSLNTEAF
j_gene: TRBJ1-1
abundance: NA
v_gene: TRBV6-5

CDR3aa: ASSWTGGGHQETQY
j_gene: TRBJ2-5
abundance: NA
v_gene: TRBV27

CDR3aa: ATRAGVTDTQY
j_gene: TRBJ2-3
abundance: NA
v_gene: TRBV24-1

CDR3aa: ASSQPHSKRTETQY
j_gene: TRBJ2-5
abundance: NA
v_gene: TRBV11-3

CDR3aa: ASSQLTGADSYEQY
j_gene: TRBJ2-7
abundance: NA
v_gene: TRBV5-1

CDR3aa: AIKPDRAYSPLH
j_gene: TRBJ1-6
abundance: NA
v_gene: TRBV10-3

CDR3aa: ATSRRDRALDTQY
j_gene: TRBJ2-3
abundance: NA
v_gene: TRBV24-1

CDR3aa: ASSLFVGGHLRTPQH
j_gene: TRBJ1-5
abundance: once
v_gene: TRBV27

CDR3aa: ASSYVGRGNTIY
j_gene: TRBJ1-3
abundance: NA
v_gene: TRBV6-2/TRBV6-3

CDR3aa: ASSFGLAEGDTQY
j_gene: TRBJ2-3
abundance: NA
v_gene: TRBV7-2

CDR3aa: AIKEGTSGSDNEQF
j_gene: TRBJ2-1
abundance: NA
v_gene: TRBV10-3

CDR3aa: ASSSGVSYEQY
j_gene: TRBJ2-7
abundance: once
v_gene: TRBV7-9

CDR3aa: ASSLSGANYGYT
j_gene: TRBJ1-2
abundance: NA
v_gene: TRBV27

CDR3aa: ASSPGLAASYEQY
j_gene: TRBJ2-7
abundance: NA
v_gene: TRBV27

CDR3aa: ASSVDASSYNSPLH
j_gene: TRBJ1-6
abundance: NA
v_gene: TRBV9

CDR3aa: ASTWTGEKTQY
j_gene: TRBJ2-5
abundance: NA
v_gene: TRBV12-3/TRBV12-4

CDR3aa: ASSWVSSTDTQY
j_gene: TRBJ2-3
abundance: NA
v_gene: TRBV27

CDR3aa: ASSELGVDREYT
j_gene: TRBJ1-2
abundance: once
v_gene: TRBV25-1

CDR3aa: ASREDRALTQY
j_gene: TRBJ2-3
abundance: once
v_gene: TRBV6-1

CDR3aa: AWSGAGLPMNTEAF
j_gene: TRBJ1-1
abundance: NA
v_gene: TRBV30

CDR3aa: ASSFWGGGVQETQY
j_gene: TRBJ2-5
abundance: few
v_gene: TRBV7-2

CDR3aa: ASSNDREMNTEAF
j_gene: TRBJ1-1
abundance: NA
v_gene: TRBV7-9

CDR3aa: ASSHRPGDSNQPQH
j_gene: TRBJ1-5
abundance: once
v_gene: TRBV27